This TCR beta chain comes out of a study of cytotoxic CD8 clonotypes in ibrutinib-treated CLL (TCRdb year 2021). For the study in its entirety: The cohort was composed of approximately 11 relapsed/refractory and roughly 14 treatment-naive patients; IGHV unmutated status was identified in 17 to 18 patients. Response samples were obtained after a median of around 11 months of treatment, with a range of roughly 6 to 40 months. Of the 70 to 100 people in the trial, about 27 had longitudinal samples available. Partial responses were observed in 24 patients and complete responses in 2; after a median follow-up of around 64 months, remission was maintained in 15 or so patients and progression was observed in some 12. An average of 255,043 productive templates and 80,000 to 95,000 productive rearrangements was obtained per sample. Cryopreserved peripheral blood mononuclear cells were collected at three points: before therapy, at response, and at either sustained remission or disease progression.

Study-wide findings and limitations: Public clonotypes were found to be uncommon and were observed to contract or remain stable during treatment; the increase in clonality was shown to reflect expansion of private clonotypes at ibrutinib response. Sampling times were not matched between sustained-remission and progressing patients, and lymph node repertoires were not studied. Baseline clonality was found to be higher than that of age-matched healthy donors and was strongly correlated with circulating CD8+ T-cell counts. An increase in clonality was observed at ibrutinib response, with clonality remaining stable during sustained remission and falling back toward baseline at progression.

Approximately 2 micrograms of genomic DNA were extracted from cryopreserved PBMCs for TCR beta library preparation. High-throughput TCR beta sequencing was performed on longitudinal blood samples from CLL patients receiving ibrutinib monotherapy. The patients took part in an open-label, single-center phase 2 trial of ibrutinib monotherapy. The goal of deep resolution MiSeq sequencing was a depth between 1 in 1 million and 1 in 200,000 T cells, and coverage averaged 10x per clonotype. The immunoSEQ hsTCRB Kit was used to generate the TCR beta libraries. Under the source paper's analysis protocol: The data were analyzed with ImmunoSEQ Analyzer and ImmunoSEQ Data Assistant, and V, D and J gene assignments followed IMGT definitions. Clonality, which ranges from 0 to 1, was calculated by subtracting the normalized Shannon entropy of productive rearrangement frequencies from one. Only overrepresented clonotypes making up at least 0.05% of the repertoire of each patient were included in the public clonotype analysis. Thirteen repertoires from age-matched healthy donors, obtained from immuneACCESS, served as clonality controls. Here the immuneACCESS table is served through TCRdb, limited to in-frame sequences with V and J called. Missing clones are a known gap in these copies; in checked studies unresolved V genes cover under half, and the rest lacks a known reason. V and J calls and clone size are those listed in that table; D and trimming were worked out from the DNA. In all, the sample holds fewer than 7,500 clones, and around 79% of those were seen once. The leading ten clones occupy less than 5% of the sample.

There are 15 amino acids in the CDR3, from cysteine to phenylalanine inclusive. The sequence is cut down to CDR3 DNA, 45 bases in frame from base 1. Trimming costs V 2 bases and J 0 bases, and their ends lie 8 bases apart. CDR1 is given as KGHSH and CDR2 as LQKENI, both from the germline V gene. On this clone: Its antigen is unknown. Base-call qualities are not available, and no considerably larger clone is one nucleotide away.

This chain is built from TRBV18 and TRBJ1-3; too little of a D gene remains to name it. The receptor's source is a human donor with chronic lymphocytic leukemia. The sequenced sample was PBMCs, obtained before ibrutinib treatment. For the CDR3, the sequence is CASSPSGYSGNTIYF. The base sequence is TGTGCCAGCTCACCATCAGGCTACTCTGGAAACACCATATATTTT.